This TCR beta chain was recovered during a study of T cell changes during pregnancy in multiple sclerosis. Generated by immunoSEQ multiplex PCR, the TCRdb table keeps only in-frame clones and is missing some. Here the sample spans tens of thousands of clones, around 91% being singletons. Germline CDR1 reads SGHAT; CDR2 reads FQNNGV. The CDR3 is made up of 18 amino acids. V trimming: 5 bases; J trimming: 6 bases; junction bases outside the gene matches: 13. The sample in question was peripheral blood, obtained in the third trimester of pregnancy. This TCR was sampled from a female donor in good health, enrolled as a control in a pregnancy study. This rearrangement joins TRBV11-2 to TRBJ2-7; 16 bases are shared with TRBD2. The CDR3 protein is CASSPGTSGRALTFEQYF. The CDR3 coding sequence is TGTGCCAGCAGCCCCGGGACTAGCGGGAGGGCCCTAACGTTCGAGCAGTACTTC.